Listed here are 4 T cell receptor beta chains from one sample, sequenced in a study of T cells after yellow fever vaccination. TCRdb reprocessed the 5' RACE reads via MiXCR and lists one record per CDR3 protein. Here the sample spans around 340,000 distinct CDR3 sequences, 12% being singletons. The sample consisted of CD4+ T cells sorted from PBMCs, taken 15 days after the yellow fever booster vaccination. All receptors derive from a man aged 18 to 30 who received the YFV17D yellow fever vaccine.

This clonotype was detected ten times or more. This chain connects TRBV6-2 or TRBV6-3 to TRBJ1-1; possible D gene TRBD1, 6 bases. V was cut by 6 bases and J by 1 base, with 12 bases left in between. There are 14 residues in the CDR3. In germline, CDR1 is MNHEY, CDR2 SVGEGT. The CDR3 DNA reads as TGTGCCAGCAGCTACCGCAGGGGGAACACTGAAGCTTTCTTT. This translates into CASSYRRGNTEAFF.

This sequence joins TRBV3-1 and TRBJ2-6; D unclear. Per the germline V gene, CDR1 is LGHDT and CDR2 is YNNKEL (reference sequence). Trimming removed 0 bases from V and 0 bases from J, with 3 bases in between. CDR3 length: 15 residues. DNA of the CDR3: TGTGCCAGCAGCCAAGACGCCTCTGGGGCCAACGTCCTGACTTTC. Translation: CASSQDASGANVLTF.

This clonotype has just a few counts. The CDR3 nucleotides read TGTGCCAGCAGTTACTCTCCGGGACAGGGGGCTCTAGGACAGCCCCAGCATTTT. This gives the protein CASSYSPGQGALGQPQHF. This rearrangement joins TRBV6-2 or TRBV6-3 to TRBJ1-5; 12 bases fit TRBD1. Germline CDR1 and CDR2: MNHEY and SVGEGT. The CDR3 has 18 residues. V lost 0 bases to trimming and J lost 7 bases; unmatched junction nucleotides: 10.

The chain employs TRBV27 and TRBJ2-2; unclear D gene. The CDR3 covers 14 residues. Between the trimmed V and J ends, which lost 2 bases and 1 base, there was a span of 5 bases. CDR1 MNHEY and CDR2 SMNVEV come from the germline V gene (reference sequence). CDR3 region: CASSLVRNTGELFF. CDR3 bases: TGTGCCAGCAGTTTAGTCCGGAACACCGGGGAGCTGTTTTTT.